The 5 T cell receptor beta chains given below trace back to one sample, sequenced in a study of cytomegalovirus exposure and HLA in healthy donors. The PCR ran on 60 Vbeta and 13 Jbeta primers. The protocol was immunoSEQ multiplex PCR, while the TCRdb copy is restricted to in-frame clones and leaves out a portion. The top ten hold roughly 10% of the sample, which has around 150,000 clones, roughly 85% seen once. Sequenced material: PBMCs. The receptors derive from a man between 18 and 35 years old in good health and CMV-seropositive.

The chain has TRBV5-6 and TRBJ2-3; maybe TRBD2 (5 bases). Trimming cost V 1 base and J 3 bases, with 15 bases left between them. The CDR3 spans 16 residues. CDR1 is SGHDT, CDR2 YYEEEE, per germline. CDR3 protein: CASSLLVTRATDTQYF. DNA for the CDR3: TGTGCCAGCAGCTTGCTGGTAACGCGGGCAACAGATACGCAGTATTTT.

The rearrangement links TRBV6-5 to TRBJ1-1; no clear D. V lost 5 bases to trimming and J lost 0 bases, with 10 bases between them. CDR3 size: 14 residues. CDR1 is MNHEY, CDR2 SVGAGI, per germline. The CDR3 spells CASSAALMNTEAFF. The CDR3 nucleotides are TGTGCCAGCAGTGCGGCCCTAATGAACACTGAAGCTTTCTTT.

The chain links TRBV6-4 to TRBJ2-1; TRBD1 might be the D (5 bases). This CDR3 is 13 amino acids long. V gave up 3 bases and J gave up 6 bases, with 9 bases separating them. The germline CDR1 and CDR2 sequences are MRHNA and SNTAGT. The CDR3, as DNA: TGTGCCAGCAGTGAAATAAGGGGCAATGAGCAGTTCTTC. This encodes CASSEIRGNEQFF.

The chain recombines TRBV4-3 with TRBJ2-7, with D uncertain. V shed 0 bases and J shed 2 bases, with 11 bases lying between them. CDR1 is LGHNA and CDR2 is YSLEER in the germline V gene. The CDR3 extends over 15 amino acids. CDR3 nucleotide sequence: TGCGCCAGCAGCCAAGAAAGCGAACCTACCTACGAGCAGTACTTC. Translation gives CASSQESEPTYEQYF.

V gene TRBV12-5 combines with J gene TRBJ2-1; perhaps TRBD2 as D (5 bases). CDR1 is LGHNT, CDR2 FRNRAP, per germline. The germline V and J ends were trimmed by 0 bases and 0 bases, with 12 bases remaining between them. There are 17 residues in the CDR3. CDR3 amino acids: CASGLVIVGSSYNEQFF. The CDR3 DNA is TGTGCTAGTGGTTTGGTTATAGTGGGGAGCTCCTACAATGAGCAGTTCTTC.